The T cell receptor beta chain described here comes from a study of early T cells in non-severe SARS-CoV-2 infection (dated by TCRdb to about 2021). With regard to the full study: Bulk RNA from unsorted whole blood was used for TCR sequencing, so alpha and beta chains could not be paired. The paper as a whole reports these results and caveats: Matching against VDJdb was skewed toward anti-spike CD8 responses, likely underestimated virus-specific expansions, and missed private and CD4 specificities.

This was a case-control study nested in a cohort of healthcare workers in London, UK, who had nasopharyngeal swab PCR tests and blood samples taken every week. Healthcare workers were enrolled in the week of the UK lockdown, from 23 to 31 March 2020, and were followed every week for up to roughly 16 weeks. This clonotype turned up a few times. Its antigen is unknown. No much larger clonotype is one base removed from it; base qualities were not supplied. Preparation of the library involved 5' RACE. Sequenced using a NextSeq 500. The TCR library protocol attached unique molecular identifiers to individual cDNA molecules to correct for sequencing error and PCR bias. Both TCR alpha and beta chains were sequenced, and tight co-correlation was observed between alpha and beta sequence abundances in each sample. On the study's bioinformatics: Decombinator V4 was used to annotate the V gene, J gene and CDR3 of the TCR sequences. Expanded TCRs were defined as changing significantly between any two time points under a Poisson model with p below 0.0001. Abundances of TCRs were expressed as counts per million after normalisation to the total number of TCRs sequenced in each sample. A search of VDJdb, accessed on 1 November 2021, was run for TCRs annotated to CMV, EBV and SARS-CoV-2, with TCRs annotated for multiple antigens excluded. The public sequencing data were trimmed at Q25 with fastp and processed into clonotypes with MiXCR by TCRdb, which kept only in-frame beta chains. A single entry per CDR3 protein holds the most common genes and DNA from its merged rows. TCRdb's processing, not the study's, gives the V and J calls here. Within this sample are nearly 110,000 distinct CDR3 sequences, with around 10% of them counted one time only. The ten largest clonotypes hold about 7.6% of the sample.

The source of this sequence is an adult who was a healthcare worker with PCR-confirmed SARS-CoV-2 infection or an uninfected control (not recorded which). Material for sequencing was whole blood.

At the DNA level, the sequence is TGTGCCAGCTCACCACCGAGGAGGGGCATGGTGGAAAACACCATATATTTT. The translation is CASSPPRRGMVENTIYF. The V and J genes are TRBV18 and TRBJ1-3, and perhaps TRBD1 as D gene, on 5 matching bases. The germline ends are 18 bases apart after V is trimmed by 0 bases and J by 6 bases. Based on the germline V gene, the CDR1 and CDR2 sequences are KGHSH and LQKENI. The CDR3 contains 17 residues, cysteine and phenylalanine counted. The sequence is cut down to CDR3 DNA, 51 bases in frame from base 1.